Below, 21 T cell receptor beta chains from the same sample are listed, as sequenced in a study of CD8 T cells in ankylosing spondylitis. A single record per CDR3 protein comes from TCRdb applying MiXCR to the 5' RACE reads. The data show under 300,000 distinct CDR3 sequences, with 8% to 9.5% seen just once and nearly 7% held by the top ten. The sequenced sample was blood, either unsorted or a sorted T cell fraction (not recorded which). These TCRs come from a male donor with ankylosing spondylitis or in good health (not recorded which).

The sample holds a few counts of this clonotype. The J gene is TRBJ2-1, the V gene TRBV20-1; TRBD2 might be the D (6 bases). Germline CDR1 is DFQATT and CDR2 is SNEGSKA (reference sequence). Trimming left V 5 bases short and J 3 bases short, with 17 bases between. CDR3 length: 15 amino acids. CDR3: CSAAPDPRGYNEQFF. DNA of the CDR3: TGCAGTGCTGCCCCCGATCCGCGGGGCTACAATGAGCAGTTCTTC.

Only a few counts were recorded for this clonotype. The CDR3 DNA reads TGTGCCATCAGTGAAGGTGTGGAAGAGACCCAGTACTTC. Translated, it gives CAISEGVEETQYF. This rearrangement joins TRBV10-3 to TRBJ2-5, with no clear D. V was cut by 3 bases and J by 3 bases, with 8 bases left in between. CDR1 is ENHRY, CDR2 SYGVKD, per germline. This CDR3 region has 13 residues.

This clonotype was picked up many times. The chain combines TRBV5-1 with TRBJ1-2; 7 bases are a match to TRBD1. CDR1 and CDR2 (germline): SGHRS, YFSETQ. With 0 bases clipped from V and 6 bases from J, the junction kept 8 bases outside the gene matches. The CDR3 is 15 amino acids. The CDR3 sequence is CASSLGGQVTDGYTF. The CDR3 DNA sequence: TGCGCCAGCAGCTTGGGAGGACAGGTAACGGATGGCTACACCTTC.

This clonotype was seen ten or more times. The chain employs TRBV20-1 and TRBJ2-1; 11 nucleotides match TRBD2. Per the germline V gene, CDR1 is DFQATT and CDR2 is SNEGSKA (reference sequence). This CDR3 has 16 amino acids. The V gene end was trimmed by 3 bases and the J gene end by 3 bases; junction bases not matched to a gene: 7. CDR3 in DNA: TGCAGTGCTAGTTGGCTAGCGGGAGGCGGCTACAATGAGCAGTTCTTC. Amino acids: CSASWLAGGGYNEQFF.

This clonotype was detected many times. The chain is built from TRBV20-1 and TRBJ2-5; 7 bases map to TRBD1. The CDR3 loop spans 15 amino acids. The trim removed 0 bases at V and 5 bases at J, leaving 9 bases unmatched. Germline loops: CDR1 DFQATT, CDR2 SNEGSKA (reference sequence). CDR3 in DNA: TGCAGTGCTAGAGATACAGGGGCCTCGGGTGAGACCCAGTACTTC. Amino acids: CSARDTGASGETQYF.

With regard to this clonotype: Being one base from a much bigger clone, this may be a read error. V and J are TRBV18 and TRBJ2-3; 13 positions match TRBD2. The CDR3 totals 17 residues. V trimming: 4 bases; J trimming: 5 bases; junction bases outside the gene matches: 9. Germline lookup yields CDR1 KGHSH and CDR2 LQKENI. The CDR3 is CASSLPGLAGALDTQYF. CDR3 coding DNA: TGTGCCAGCTCACTCCCCGGACTAGCGGGAGCTCTAGATACGCAGTATTTT.

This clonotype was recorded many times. The CDR3 reads CAIRGRDYTDTQYF. CDR3 in DNA: TGTGCCATCAGGGGCCGGGACTACACAGATACGCAGTATTTT. The V and J genes are TRBV10-3 and TRBJ2-3; 7 nucleotides line up with TRBD2. CDR1 is ENHRY and CDR2 is SYGVKD in the germline V gene. V dropped 6 bases and J dropped 2; count of bases not matched to a gene: 5. This CDR3 is built from 14 residues.

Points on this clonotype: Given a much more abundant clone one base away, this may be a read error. The CDR3 reads CASSLISPGSDTQYF. CDR3 sequence (DNA): TGTGCCAGCAGCTTAATTTCCCCGGGAAGCGATACGCAGTATTTT. The V gene is TRBV7-2, the J gene TRBJ2-3; possibly TRBD2 for D (5 bases). The CDR3 sequence is 15 residues long. CDR1 SGHTA and CDR2 FQGNSA come from the germline V gene. The V end was cut by 2 bases, the J end by 6 bases, with 15 bases between.

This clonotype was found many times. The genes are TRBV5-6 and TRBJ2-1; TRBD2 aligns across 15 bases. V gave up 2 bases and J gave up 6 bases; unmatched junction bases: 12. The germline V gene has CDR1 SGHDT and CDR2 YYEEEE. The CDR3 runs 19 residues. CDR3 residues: CASSFYLSGLAGGPNEQFF. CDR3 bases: TGTGCCAGCAGCTTTTACCTCTCCGGACTAGCGGGGGGGCCCAATGAGCAGTTCTTC.

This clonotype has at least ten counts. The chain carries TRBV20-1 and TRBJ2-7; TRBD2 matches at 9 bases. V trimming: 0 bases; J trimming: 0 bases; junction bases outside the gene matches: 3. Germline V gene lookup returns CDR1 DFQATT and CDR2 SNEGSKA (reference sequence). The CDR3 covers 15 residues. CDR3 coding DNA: TGCAGTGCTAGAGAACTAGCGGGCAACTCCTACGAGCAGTACTTC. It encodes CSARELAGNSYEQYF.

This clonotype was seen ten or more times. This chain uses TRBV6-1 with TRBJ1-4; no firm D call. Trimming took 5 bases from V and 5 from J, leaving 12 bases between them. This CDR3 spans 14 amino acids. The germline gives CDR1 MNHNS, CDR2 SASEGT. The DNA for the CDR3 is TGTGCCAGCAGTCCACCCGGGCGGAATGAAAAACTGTTTTTT. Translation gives CASSPPGRNEKLFF.

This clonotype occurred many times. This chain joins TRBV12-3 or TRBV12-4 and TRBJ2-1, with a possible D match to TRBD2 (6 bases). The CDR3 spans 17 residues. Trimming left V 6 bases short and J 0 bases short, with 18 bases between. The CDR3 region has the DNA TGTGCCAGCAGAGCTGCCCCGGGGGTCAGCTCCTACAATGAGCAGTTCTTC. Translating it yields CASRAAPGVSSYNEQFF.

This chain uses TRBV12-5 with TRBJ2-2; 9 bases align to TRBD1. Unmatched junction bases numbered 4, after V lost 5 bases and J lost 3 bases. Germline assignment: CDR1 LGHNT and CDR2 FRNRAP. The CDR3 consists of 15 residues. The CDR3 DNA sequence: TGTGCTAGTGGTATTGGGACAGGGCACACCGGGGAGCTGTTTTTT. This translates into CASGIGTGHTGELFF.

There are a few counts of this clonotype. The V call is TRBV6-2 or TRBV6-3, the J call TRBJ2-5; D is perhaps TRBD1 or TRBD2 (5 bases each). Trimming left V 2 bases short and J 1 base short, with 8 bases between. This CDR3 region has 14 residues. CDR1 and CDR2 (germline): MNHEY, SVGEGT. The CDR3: CASSYRGPQETQYF. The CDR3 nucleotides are TGTGCCAGCAGTTACCGGGGCCCCCAAGAGACCCAGTACTTC.

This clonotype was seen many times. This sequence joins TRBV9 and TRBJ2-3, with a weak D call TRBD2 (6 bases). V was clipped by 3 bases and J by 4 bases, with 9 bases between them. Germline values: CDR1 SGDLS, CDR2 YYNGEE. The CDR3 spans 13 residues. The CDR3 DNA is TGTGCCAGCAGCGGGGGACTTTCAGATACGCAGTATTTT. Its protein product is CASSGGLSDTQYF.

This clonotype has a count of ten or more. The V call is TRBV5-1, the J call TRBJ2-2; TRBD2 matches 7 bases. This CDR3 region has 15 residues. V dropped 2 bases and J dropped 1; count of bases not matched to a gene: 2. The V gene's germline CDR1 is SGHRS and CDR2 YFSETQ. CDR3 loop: CASSLRGRNTGELFF. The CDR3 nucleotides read TGCGCCAGCAGCTTACGCGGGAGGAACACCGGGGAGCTGTTTTTT. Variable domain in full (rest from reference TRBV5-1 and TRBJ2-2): KAGVTQTPRYLIKTRGQQVTLSCSPISGHRSVSWYQQTPGQGLQFLFEYFSETQRNKGNFPGRFSGRQFSNSRSEMNVSTLELGDSALYLCASSLRGRNTGELFFGEGSRLTVL.

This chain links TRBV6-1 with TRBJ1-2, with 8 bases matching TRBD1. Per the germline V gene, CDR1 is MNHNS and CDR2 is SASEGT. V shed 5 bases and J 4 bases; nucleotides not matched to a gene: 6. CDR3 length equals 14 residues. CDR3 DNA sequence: TGTGCCAGCAGTCGGACAGGGTTCGGCTATGGCTACACCTTC. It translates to CASSRTGFGYGYTF.

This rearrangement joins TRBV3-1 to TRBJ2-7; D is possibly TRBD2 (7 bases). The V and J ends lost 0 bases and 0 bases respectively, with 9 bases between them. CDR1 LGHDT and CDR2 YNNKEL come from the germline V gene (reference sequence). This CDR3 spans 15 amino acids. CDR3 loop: CASSQDGGPSYEQYF. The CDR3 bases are TGTGCCAGCAGCCAAGACGGGGGGCCCTCCTACGAGCAGTACTTC.

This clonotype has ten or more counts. The CDR3 DNA reads TGTGCCAGCAGCCCAGGCCTGGAAATGAACACTGAAGCTTTCTTT. Its translation: CASSPGLEMNTEAFF. The chain employs TRBV5-6 and TRBJ1-1; D unclear. The germline V gene has CDR1 SGHDT and CDR2 YYEEEE. CDR3 size: 15 residues. V lost 4 bases and J lost 0, with 13 bases in between.

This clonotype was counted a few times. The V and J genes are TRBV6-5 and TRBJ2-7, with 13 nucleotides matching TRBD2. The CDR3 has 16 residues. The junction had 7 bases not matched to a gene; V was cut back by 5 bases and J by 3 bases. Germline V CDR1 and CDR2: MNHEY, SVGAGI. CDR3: CASSTTSGGAVYEQYF. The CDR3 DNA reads TGTGCCAGCAGTACTACTAGCGGGGGGGCAGTCTACGAGCAGTACTTC.

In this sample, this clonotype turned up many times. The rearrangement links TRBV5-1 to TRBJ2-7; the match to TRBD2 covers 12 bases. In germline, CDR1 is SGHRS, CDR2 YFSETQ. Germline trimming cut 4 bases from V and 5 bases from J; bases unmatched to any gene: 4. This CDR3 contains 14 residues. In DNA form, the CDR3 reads TGCGCCAGCAGCGGTGGACTAGCGGGAAACGAGCAGTACTTC. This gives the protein CASSGGLAGNEQYF. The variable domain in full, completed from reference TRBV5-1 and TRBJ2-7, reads KAGVTQTPRYLIKTRGQQVTLSCSPISGHRSVSWYQQTPGQGLQFLFEYFSETQRNKGNFPGRFSGRQFSNSRSEMNVSTLELGDSALYLCASSGGLAGNEQYFGPGTRLTVT.